The 8 T cell receptor beta chains given below trace back to one sample, sequenced in a study of Ad26.COV2.S vaccination and SARS-CoV-2 variants. Repertoires were generated with immunoSEQ multiplex PCR, while TCRdb's copy carries only in-frame clones and drops some. The table lists roughly 350,000 clones, around nine tenths of them singletons. Described treatment: 15 to 20 received Ad26.COV2.S at low or high dose, single or two shots; several received placebo; per-sample allocation not given. After the first vaccine or placebo injection, samples were drawn on day 63. The specimen comprised peripheral blood, sampled in a trial of Ad26.COV2.S vaccine versus placebo. The receptors originated from a person between 18 and 59 years old who received the Ad26.COV2.S COVID-19 vaccine or a placebo.

This clone was detected a few times. V is TRBV6-9 and J is TRBJ1-2, with a possible D match to TRBD1 (5 bases). V was pared by 2 bases and J by 7 bases, with 14 bases between. The CDR3 sequence is 14 residues long. The germline V gene encodes CDR1 MNHGY and CDR2 SVAAGI. Here the CDR3 DNA reads TGTGCCAGCAGTTATGGGGGAAAGGATATTGGCTACACCTTC. This gives the protein CASSYGGKDIGYTF.

The chain has TRBV7-2 and TRBJ1-3; D uncertain. The V end lost 2 bases, the J end lost 0 bases, and 14 bases lay between the germline ends. Germline CDR1 reads SGHTA; CDR2 reads FQGNSA. This CDR3 region has 17 residues. The CDR3 DNA follows: TGTGCCAGCAGCTTAAAAGGAGCACGGAGCTCTGGAAACACCATATATTTT. Amino acid sequence: CASSLKGARSSGNTIYF.

With regard to this clone: The DNA is left out, because the CDR3 cannot be placed on it with certainty; the CDR3 is given as TCRdb lists it. The rearrangement links TRBV21-1 to TRBJ2-7; the table's D call TRBD1 went unverified against the DNA. TRBV21-1 is a pseudogene. The CDR3 totals 15 residues, both ends included. This chain's CDR3 is CASSKVGQGAGEQYF.

The CDR3 coding sequence is TGTGCCAGCAGCTTGGAGTGGGACAACGTCCTGACTTTC. Translation: CASSLEWDNVLTF. J is TRBJ2-6 and V is TRBV7-6; D is unresolved. V dropped 3 bases and J dropped 9 bases, with 9 bases sitting between them. Germline V lookup: CDR1 SGHVS, CDR2 FNYEAQ. CDR3 size: 13 residues.

V and J are TRBV7-6 and TRBJ2-1, with TRBD2 as a possible D gene (5 bases). Trimming took off 5 bases at V and 4 bases at J, with 15 bases between the two ends. Germline CDR1 is SGHVS and CDR2 is FNYEAQ. This CDR3 comprises 15 residues. Here the CDR3 reads CASSPQVGEYNEQFF. CDR3 DNA sequence: TGTGCCAGCAGCCCCCAAGTGGGAGAATACAATGAGCAGTTCTTC.

The gene calls are TRBV7-9 and TRBJ2-5; possible D gene TRBD1, 5 bases. The CDR3 spans 13 residues. Deletions cut 2 bases from V and 7 bases from J, with 11 bases between. Germline V gene lookup returns CDR1 SEHNR and CDR2 FQNEAQ (reference sequence). The CDR3 here is CASSLSSRGTQYF. In DNA, the CDR3 is TGTGCCAGCAGCTTATCATCTAGGGGGACCCAGTACTTC.

This chain connects TRBV9 to TRBJ1-3, with D perhaps TRBD1 (5 bases). The CDR3 length is 17 residues. Per germline, CDR1 SGDLS and CDR2 YYNGEE. V shed 0 bases and J shed 2 bases, with 15 bases lying between them. The CDR3 nucleotides are TGTGCCAGCAGCGTAGGGGGCCATTCTGGGGCTGGAAACACCATATATTTT. Encoded protein: CASSVGGHSGAGNTIYF.

The V gene is TRBV4-2, the J gene TRBJ1-1; D is undetermined. V was trimmed by 0 bases and J by 5 bases, leaving 10 bases between them. The V gene's germline CDR1 is LGHNA and CDR2 YNFKEQ. CDR3 length equals 14 residues. The CDR3 loop is CASSQDAMGTEAFF. CDR3 bases: TGTGCCAGCAGCCAAGATGCGATGGGGACTGAAGCTTTCTTT.